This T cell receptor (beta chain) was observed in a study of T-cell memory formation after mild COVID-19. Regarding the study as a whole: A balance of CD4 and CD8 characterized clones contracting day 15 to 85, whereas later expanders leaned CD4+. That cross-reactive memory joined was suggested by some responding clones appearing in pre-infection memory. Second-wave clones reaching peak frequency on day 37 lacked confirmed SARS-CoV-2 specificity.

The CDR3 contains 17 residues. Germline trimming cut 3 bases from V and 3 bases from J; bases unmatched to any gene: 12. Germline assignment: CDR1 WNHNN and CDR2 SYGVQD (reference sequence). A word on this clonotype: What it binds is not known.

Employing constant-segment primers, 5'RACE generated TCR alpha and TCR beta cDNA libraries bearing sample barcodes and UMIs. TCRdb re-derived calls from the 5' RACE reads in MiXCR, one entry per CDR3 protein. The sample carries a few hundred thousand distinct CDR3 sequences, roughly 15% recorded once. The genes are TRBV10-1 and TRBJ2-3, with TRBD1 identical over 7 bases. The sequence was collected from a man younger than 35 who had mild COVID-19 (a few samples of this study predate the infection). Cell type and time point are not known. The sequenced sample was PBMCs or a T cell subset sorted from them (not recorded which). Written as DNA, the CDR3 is TGCGCCAGCAGTGAATCGAGGGGGCAGTATCGTACAGATACGCAGTATTTT. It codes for CASSESRGQYRTDTQYF.